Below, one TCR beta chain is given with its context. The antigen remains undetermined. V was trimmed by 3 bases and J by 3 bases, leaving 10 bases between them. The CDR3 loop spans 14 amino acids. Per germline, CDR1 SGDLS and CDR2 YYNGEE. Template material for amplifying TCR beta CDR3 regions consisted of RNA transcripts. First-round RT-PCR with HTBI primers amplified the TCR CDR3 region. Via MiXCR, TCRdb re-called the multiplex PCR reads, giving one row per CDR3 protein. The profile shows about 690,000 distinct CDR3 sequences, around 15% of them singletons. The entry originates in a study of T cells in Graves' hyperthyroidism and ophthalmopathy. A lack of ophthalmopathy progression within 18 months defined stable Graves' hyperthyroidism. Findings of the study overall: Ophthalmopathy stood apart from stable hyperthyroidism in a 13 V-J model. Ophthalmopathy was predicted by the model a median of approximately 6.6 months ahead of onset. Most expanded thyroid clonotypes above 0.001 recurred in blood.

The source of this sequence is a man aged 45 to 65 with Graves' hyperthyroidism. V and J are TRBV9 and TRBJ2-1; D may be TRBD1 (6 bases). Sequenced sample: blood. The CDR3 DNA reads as TGTGCCAGCAGCGCCCGGGACAACTACAATGAGCAGTTCTTC. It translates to CASSARDNYNEQFF.